The 30 T cell receptor beta chains below were found in one sample sequenced in a study of blood T cell repertoires in COVID-19. The repertoire was sequenced with immunoSEQ multiplex PCR; TCRdb's copy has only in-frame clones and lacks some. The sample consists of a few hundred thousand clones, about 90% of them appearing once. The specimen was peripheral blood. Receptor source: a man aged 18 to 29 with active or convalescent COVID-19.

This chain connects TRBV11-1 to TRBJ1-6; 10 bases line up with TRBD1. Germline lookup yields CDR1 SGHAT and CDR2 FQDESV (reference sequence). The CDR3 extends over 16 amino acids. Losses at the gene ends were 5 bases for V and 6 bases for J; bases not matched to a gene: 7. CDR3 coding DNA: TGTGCCAGCAGCCCCAGCCGACAGGGGGCTAATTCACCCCTCCACTTT. This gives the protein CASSPSRQGANSPLHF.

The V and J genes are TRBV12-5 and TRBJ2-7; 7 nucleotides align to TRBD1. The germline CDR1 and CDR2 sequences are LGHNT and FRNRAP. The junction had 14 bases not matched to a gene; V was cut back by 4 bases and J by 2 bases. The CDR3 totals 17 residues. Here the CDR3 reads CASGSTNAGQATYEQYF. The CDR3 DNA sequence: TGTGCTAGTGGTTCCACCAATGCCGGACAGGCGACCTACGAGCAGTACTTC.

The chain joins TRBV5-1 to TRBJ2-7, with 7 bases aligning to TRBD2. Unmatched junction bases numbered 13, after V lost 4 bases and J lost 0 bases. The CDR3 sequence is 17 residues long. Germline V lookup: CDR1 SGHRS, CDR2 YFSETQ. The CDR3 loop reads CASSIDNPGLSSYEQYF. CDR3 nucleotide sequence: TGCGCCAGCAGCATAGACAATCCGGGACTAAGCTCCTACGAGCAGTACTTC.

The gene calls are TRBV5-6 and TRBJ2-1; 12 nucleotides match TRBD2. J was trimmed by 7 bases and V by 1 base; bases with no gene match: 6. In germline, CDR1 is SGHDT, CDR2 YYEEEE. This CDR3 contains 16 residues. The CDR3 nucleotides are TGTGCCAGCAGCTTGTTCCCTAGCGGGAGGGTGAATGAGCAGTTCTTC. This codes for CASSLFPSGRVNEQFF.

V gene TRBV29-1 combines with J gene TRBJ2-7; 8 bases align to TRBD2. J gave up 3 bases and V 6 bases, and 10 bases lay outside the gene matches. In germline, CDR1 is SQVTM, CDR2 ANQGSEA. This CDR3 has 14 residues. CDR3 sequence: CSVDSGLGNYEQYF. Here the CDR3 DNA reads TGCAGCGTAGACTCGGGACTAGGTAACTACGAGCAGTACTTC.

This clone was observed once. The V call is TRBV27, the J call TRBJ1-1, with D possibly TRBD1 on 5 matching bases. The CDR3 sequence is 15 residues long. Trimming took 3 bases from V and 6 from J, leaving 17 bases between them. In germline, CDR1 is MNHEY, CDR2 SMNVEV (reference sequence). The CDR3 sequence: CASSLRQAPGAEAFF. The CDR3 nucleotides are TGTGCCAGCAGTTTGCGCCAGGCACCGGGGGCTGAAGCTTTCTTT.

This CDR3 is CASSLENTATYEQYF. CDR3 nucleotide sequence: TGTGCCAGCAGCTTAGAGAACACCGCCACCTACGAGCAGTACTTC. The chain has TRBV7-8 and TRBJ2-7; D remains unclear. The CDR3 covers 15 residues. V shed 1 base and J shed 2 bases, with 12 bases lying between them. Germline values: CDR1 SGHVS, CDR2 FQNEAQ.

This clone occurred once. The rearrangement links TRBV13 to TRBJ2-1; 8 nucleotides line up with TRBD2. This CDR3 contains 17 residues. Germline V gene data show CDR1 as PRHDT and CDR2 as FYEKMQ (reference sequence). Losses at the gene ends were 5 bases for V and 4 bases for J; bases not matched to a gene: 13. CDR3: CASSATAGSGVYNEQFF. The CDR3 DNA sequence: TGTGCCAGCAGCGCGACAGCAGGTAGCGGGGTTTACAATGAGCAGTTCTTC.

This clone occurred once. The junction differs from germline at one of its ends, possibly a read error. The V call is TRBV6-6, the J call TRBJ2-1; the D is unclear. The CDR3 is 12 amino acids. CDR1 is MNHNY and CDR2 is SVGAGI in the germline V gene (reference sequence). The CDR3 here is CASSYSNNEQFF. Here the CDR3 DNA reads TGTGCCAGCAGTTACTCCAACAATGAGCAGTTCTTC.

This clone was found once. V gene TRBV5-1 combines with J gene TRBJ1-3; D remains unclear. Trimming pared 4 bases from V and 1 base from J, leaving 12 bases between. The CDR3 is 15 residues long. Germline V gene sequence: CDR1 SGHRS, CDR2 YFSETQ. DNA of the CDR3: TGCGCCAGCAGCCTAAGCCCGGGGTCTGGAAACACCATATATTTT. This gives the protein CASSLSPGSGNTIYF.

The gene calls are TRBV27 and TRBJ2-7, with TRBD2 matching 12 bases. The germline gives CDR1 MNHEY, CDR2 SMNVEV (reference sequence). The length of the CDR3 is 17 residues. Losses at the gene ends were 7 bases for V and 6 bases for J; bases not matched to a gene: 16. This CDR3 is CASTFGSSGRALSEQYF. The CDR3 DNA sequence: TGTGCCAGCACCTTCGGATCTAGCGGGAGGGCCCTTTCCGAGCAGTACTTC.

V is TRBV10-3 and J is TRBJ1-5; D unclear. V was pared by 2 bases and J by 5 bases, with 7 bases between. The CDR3 consists of 13 residues. The germline gives CDR1 ENHRY, CDR2 SYGVKD. CDR3 nucleotides: TGTGCCATCAGTGAGGGTGCGGATCAGCCCCAGCATTTT. Protein sequence: CAISEGADQPQHF.

The chain couples TRBV6-5 to TRBJ2-6; D not resolved. V lost 6 bases and J lost 2, with 11 bases in between. This CDR3 contains 15 residues. From germline, CDR1 is MNHEY and CDR2 SVGAGI. CDR3 nucleotide sequence: TGTGCCAGCAGCTCAACAGTTGCTGGGGCCAACGTCCTGACTTTC. It translates to CASSSTVAGANVLTF.

V gene TRBV28 combines with J gene TRBJ1-6, with D possibly TRBD1 on 5 matching bases. Trimming pared 4 bases from V and 8 bases from J, leaving 12 bases between. The CDR3 length is 14 residues. The germline V gene has CDR1 MDHEN and CDR2 SYDVKM. CDR3 bases: TGTGCCAGCAGTTGGGGGGGACGGGATTCACCCCTCCACTTT. Translated, it gives CASSWGGRDSPLHF.

This clone was seen more than once but under ten times. The V and J genes are TRBV19 and TRBJ2-2; no firm D call. The V gene lost 8 bases and the J gene lost 3 bases, with 19 bases spanning the gap. CDR1 and CDR2 (germline): LNHDA, SQIVND (reference sequence). The length of the CDR3 is 16 residues. DNA of the CDR3: TGTGCCAGTCATAAACGGTCCCCAACTTACACCGGGGAGCTGTTTTTT. This encodes CASHKRSPTYTGELFF.

The chain links TRBV20-1 to TRBJ1-3; a weak D match, TRBD1 (5 bases). Looked up from germline, CDR1 is DFQATT and CDR2 is SNEGSKA (reference sequence). Trimming removed 3 bases at V and 4 bases at J, with 13 bases between. The CDR3 is 14 amino acids. The CDR3 DNA follows: TGCAGTGCTAGTAGGGGCGAATGGGGAAACACCATATATTTT. This gives the protein CSASRGEWGNTIYF.

This chain uses TRBV10-3 with TRBJ1-2; D is undetermined. Trimming removed 4 bases from V and 0 bases from J, with 6 bases in between. The CDR3 loop spans 13 amino acids. The germline gives CDR1 ENHRY, CDR2 SYGVKD. CDR3: CAISAGTNYGYTF. DNA of the CDR3: TGTGCCATCAGTGCCGGGACTAACTATGGCTACACCTTC.

J is TRBJ2-1 and V is TRBV5-4, with D tentatively TRBD1 (5 bases). This CDR3 spans 15 amino acids. Germline V lookup: CDR1 SGHNT, CDR2 YYREEE (reference sequence). Trimming cost V 2 bases and J 8 bases, with 17 bases left between them. The CDR3 spells CASSLGPPSRDEQFF. The CDR3 bases are TGTGCCAGCAGCTTAGGACCCCCCTCCAGGGATGAGCAGTTCTTC. The full variable domain, its missing parts supplied by reference TRBV5-4 and TRBJ2-1, is ETGVTQSPTHLIKTRGQQVTLRCSSQSGHNTVSWYQQALGQGPQFIFQYYREEENGRGNFPPRFSGLQFPNYSSELNVNALELDDSALYLCASSLGPPSRDEQFFGPGTRLTVL.

This rearrangement joins TRBV28 to TRBJ1-2, with 8 bases that match TRBD1. J was trimmed by 2 bases and V by 5 bases; bases with no gene match: 10. Germline assignment: CDR1 MDHEN and CDR2 SYDVKM. This CDR3 spans 16 amino acids. For the CDR3, the DNA is TGTGCCAGCAGTCCAAGCCCGGGGACAGGCAACTATGGCTACACCTTC. Its protein product is CASSPSPGTGNYGYTF.

The chain links TRBV15 to TRBJ1-2; possible D gene TRBD1, 5 bases. Germline CDR1 reads LNHNV; CDR2 reads YYDKDF (reference sequence). Trimming pared 0 bases from V and 5 bases from J, leaving 10 bases between. CDR3 size: 14 residues. The CDR3 protein is CATSREWGEYGYTF. The CDR3 DNA reads TGTGCCACCAGCAGAGAATGGGGCGAGTATGGCTACACCTTC.

The V and J genes are TRBV10-3 and TRBJ1-5, with TRBD1 matching over 9 bases. This CDR3 is 15 amino acids long. J was trimmed by 3 bases and V by 6 bases; bases with no gene match: 6. Germline V gene sequence: CDR1 ENHRY, CDR2 SYGVKD. This chain's CDR3 is CAIRGGTGNNQPQHF. The DNA for the CDR3 is TGTGCCATCAGGGGGGGGACAGGGAACAATCAGCCCCAGCATTTT.

This rearrangement joins TRBV5-4 to TRBJ2-3; 8 bases match TRBD1. Losses at the gene ends were 0 bases for V and 1 base for J; bases not matched to a gene: 10. Germline V lookup: CDR1 SGHNT, CDR2 YYREEE (reference sequence). The CDR3 spans 18 residues. The CDR3 sequence is CASSLEIGRGRRTDTQYF. The CDR3 bases are TGTGCCAGCAGCTTGGAGATTGGCAGGGGGCGACGCACAGATACGCAGTATTTT.

This clone was counted a few times. The chain combines TRBV7-2 with TRBJ2-1, with 9 bases aligning to TRBD2. The trim removed 0 bases at V and 0 bases at J, leaving 9 bases unmatched. This CDR3 comprises 19 residues. Germline-derived CDR1 and CDR2 are SGHTA and FQGNSA. CDR3 DNA: TGTGCCAGCAGCTTAGCATCGCTAGCGGGGCCCAGCTCCTACAATGAGCAGTTCTTC. Translation: CASSLASLAGPSSYNEQFF.

The chain is built from TRBV2 and TRBJ2-5; 10 bases line up with TRBD1. Unmatched junction bases numbered 12, after V lost 5 bases and J lost 6 bases. There are 16 residues in the CDR3. Germline loops: CDR1 SNHLY, CDR2 FYNNEI. CDR3: CASSFDPGTGVQTQYF. CDR3 DNA sequence: TGTGCCAGCAGTTTTGACCCCGGGACAGGGGTTCAGACCCAGTACTTC.

The chain links TRBV6-5 to TRBJ2-2; D is undetermined. CDR1 MNHEY and CDR2 SVGAGI come from the germline V gene. Trimming shortened V by 5 bases and J by 0 bases, and 4 bases separated the two germline ends. This CDR3 comprises 13 residues. The CDR3 spells CASSTTNTGELFF. DNA of the CDR3: TGTGCCAGCAGTACAACGAACACCGGGGAGCTGTTTTTT.

V gene TRBV28 combines with J gene TRBJ1-1, with D hard to call. Germline V gives CDR1 MDHEN, CDR2 SYDVKM. The CDR3 consists of 13 residues. Trimming cost V 7 bases and J 0 bases, with 9 bases left between them. The CDR3 nucleotides are TGTGCCAGCAACGTTCAGATGAACACTGAAGCTTTCTTT. The encoded protein is CASNVQMNTEAFF.

The rearrangement uses TRBV5-1 and TRBJ1-1; possibly TRBD1 for D (6 bases). This CDR3 region has 15 residues. From germline, CDR1 is SGHRS and CDR2 YFSETQ. V was shortened by 1 base and J by 0 bases, with 10 bases between the two germline ends. In DNA, the CDR3 is TGCGCCAGCAGCTTGTTGGACAGACTGAACACTGAAGCTTTCTTT. This gives the protein CASSLLDRLNTEAFF.

The V gene is TRBV18, the J gene TRBJ2-7, with 10 positions matching TRBD1. V lost 2 bases to trimming and J lost 5 bases; unmatched junction nucleotides: 12. Germline V gene data show CDR1 as KGHSH and CDR2 as LQKENI. The CDR3 loop spans 17 amino acids. The CDR3 sequence is CASSPTRSGTGDHEQYF. The CDR3 nucleotides are TGTGCCAGCTCACCAACGCGATCCGGGACAGGGGACCACGAGCAGTACTTC. Filled out from reference TRBV18 and TRBJ2-7, the complete variable domain reads NAGVMQNPRHLVRRRGQEARLRCSPMKGHSHVYWYRQLPEEGLKFMVYLQKENIIDESGMPKERFSAEFPKEGPSILRIQQVVRGDSAAYFCASSPTRSGTGDHEQYFGPGTRLTVT.

This rearrangement joins TRBV3-1 (or the pseudogene TRBV3-2) to TRBJ2-1; 10 positions match TRBD2. Trimming removed 4 bases from V and 5 bases from J; junction bases left unmatched: 5. CDR1 is LGHDT, CDR2 YNNKEL, per germline (reference sequence). CDR3 size: 15 residues. The CDR3 sequence is CASSLGTSANNEQFF. CDR3 DNA sequence: TGTGCCAGCAGCCTAGGGACTAGCGCCAACAATGAGCAGTTCTTC.

This chain uses TRBV19 with TRBJ2-6; 9 bases agree with TRBD1. Losses at the gene ends were 11 bases for V and 3 bases for J; bases not matched to a gene: 14. In germline, CDR1 is LNHDA, CDR2 SQIVND (reference sequence). The CDR3 loop spans 17 amino acids. The CDR3 DNA sequence: TGTGCCGGATCGCCGGGACAGGGATCGTTTGGGGCCAACGTCCTGACTTTC. This encodes CAGSPGQGSFGANVLTF. The full variable domain, rest sourced from reference TRBV19 and TRBJ2-6, is DGGITQSPKYLFRKEGQNVTLSCEQNLNHDAMYWYRQDPGQGLRLIYYSQIVNDFQKGDIAEGYSVSREKKESFPLTVTSAQKNPTAFYLCAGSPGQGSFGANVLTFGAGSRLTVL.